The source of this T cell receptor (beta chain) is a study of cytomegalovirus exposure and HLA in healthy donors. 13 Jbeta primers and 60 Vbeta primers were used for the PCR. This table comes from immunoSEQ multiplex PCR, and its TCRdb copy is limited to in-frame clones, with some not included. Seen here are 100,000 to 150,000 clones, roughly 18% observed once, and the top ten hold approximately 2.6%. As concerns this clone: Its cognate antigen is unknown.

Germline V gene data show CDR1 as MNHEY and CDR2 as SMNVEV (reference sequence). The CDR3 runs to 15 residues. V lost 3 bases and J lost 5, with 16 bases in between. Study outcomes and limitations: Presence/absence results assume similar sequencing depth per donor, which may not hold. A later analysis linked a missense variant in DCLRE1C to the trimming of TCR beta V and J genes.

Nominally healthy donors provided the samples, though records likely missed some immune exposures. This chain uses TRBV27 with TRBJ1-1; D may be TRBD1 (5 bases). The receptor was derived from a female donor in good health and CMV-seropositive. The sequencing sample was made of PBMCs. CDR3 region: CASSLQGRMTTEAFF. Here the CDR3 DNA reads TGTGCCAGCAGTTTGCAGGGAAGGATGACTACTGAAGCTTTCTTT.